Here is one T cell receptor beta chain with its context. The assay was immunoSEQ multiplex PCR, and TCRdb's table has in-frame clones only and misses some. The table records 65,000 to 85,000 clones, roughly 92% of them present only once. The sample belongs to a study of T cell changes during pregnancy in multiple sclerosis. The CDR3 is made up of 13 amino acids. CDR1 and CDR2 (germline): MGHDK, SYGVNS. V shed 8 bases, J shed 2 bases, and the junction held 1 base outside the gene matches. The sequence was obtained from a female donor with multiple sclerosis, enrolled in a pregnancy study. This material consisted of CD4+ T cells from peripheral blood mononuclear cells, taken before pregnancy. The V and J genes are TRBV25-1 and TRBJ2-3; 10 bases map to TRBD2. The chain's CDR3 is CASGLADTDTQYF. Written as DNA, the CDR3 is TGTGCCAGCGGACTAGCGGACACAGATACGCAGTATTTT.